The rows below give T cell receptor beta chains drawn from one sample of a study of cytomegalovirus exposure and HLA in healthy donors. Some clones are missing from TCRdb's copy, which holds only in-frame ones; the method was immunoSEQ multiplex PCR. The sample has about 160,000 clones, around nine tenths seen once; the top ten hold approximately 2.1%. What was sequenced was PBMCs. Receptor source: a woman between 18 and 29 years old in good health and CMV-seronegative. Both conserved end residues are part of each CDR3. Not all rows give a size; the values are once, few, many and, for expanded clones, a class.

cdr3_length v_call clone_size cdr3_aa
20 TRBV18 - CASSPPRTSGGAISYNEQFF
11 TRBV2 many CASGAQETQYF
17 TRBV13 - CASSATGTGGPNTEAFF
15 TRBV13 - CASSLGRQTNYGYTF
12 TRBV19 - CATGTRGSEAFF
16 TRBV25-1 - CASSEPEEGLSYEQYF
16 TRBV7-2 - CASSSGATSGWETQYF
15 TRBV9 - CASSVVGTTNNEQFF
17 TRBV2 - CASQPTGATLAKNIQYF
15 TRBV9 - CASSAWRGSGNTIYF
15 TRBV28 few CASSLNRGVTEKLFF
11 TRBV29-1 - CSVDRGKTQYF
15 TRBV14 - CASSQDQGAAYGYTF
16 TRBV10-3 few CAIKYEHTGEVTEAFF
15 TRBV2 - CASSVQGAGNTEAFF
14 TRBV5-1 - CASRLGGGDQPQHF
14 TRBV2 - CASIGGGDGNGYTF
17 TRBV15 - CATSRGLAGTGLNEQFF
14 TRBV18 - CASSPPRLVYEQYF
13 TRBV6-4 few CASSDSTAGEQFF
12 TRBV30 few CAGGTDMSGQYF
13 TRBV10-3 few CAINRDGDYEQYF
15 TRBV4-1 - CASSPGFGYNQPQHF
17 TRBV4-3 once CASSLVLPGTYSYEQYF
16 TRBV5-1 - CASSRALQGTMETQYF
14 TRBV4-1 - CASSQSLLAGGYTF
15 TRBV4-3 - CASSQMAGITDTQYF
14 TRBV10-1 - CASSDQGLTDTQYF
14 TRBV5-1 - CASSFGDRGEKLFF
14 TRBV2 - CASSMQGRGTEAFF
16 TRBV5-1 - CASTPGTGGISYGYTF
15 TRBV6-1 - CASSDGQTTGYEQYF
19 TRBV27 once CASMPWGSEGRMPGNTIYF
15 TRBV27 - CASMQSPGTQETQYF
12 TRBV13 - CASSLRQGEQYF
13 TRBV9 - CASSVGLAGISYF
13 TRBV19 - CATREVAGGSQYF
13 TRBV7-3 few CASSSTGLGEQYF
14 TRBV6-5 - CASSPTGTHGEQFF
13 TRBV9 - CASSVETFGTIYF
16 TRBV2 - CASSERDRVTTGELFF
13 TRBV30 - CAWMRTQNTEAFF
13 TRBV18 - CASSQAGKGEQYF
14 TRBV7-3 - CASSLQGFVSPLHF
15 TRBV2 - CASRFSRRGSYEQYF
16 TRBV23-1 once CASSSRRVSGANVLTF